This entry lists 21 T cell receptor beta chains sequenced from one sample in a study of beta chain features in type 1 diabetes. The study's findings and limits: Moderately but significantly shorter TCRB CDR3s were found in Type 1 diabetes patients in all four CD4+ subsets.

The study reverse transcribed the entire isolated RNA, so it sequenced expressed TCRB transcripts. Clones were sequenced by immunoSEQ multiplex PCR, and TCRdb holds only the in-frame ones, with some missing. The sample yields about 45,000 clones, 66% seen once. The antigens of these receptors remain unknown. Source material: Tregs from blood. All receptors come from a woman in her late teens or twenties with type 1 diabetes.

This clone was counted between two and nine times. One junction end disagrees with the germline gene, perhaps due to a read error. This rearrangement joins TRBV7-8 to TRBJ2-1, with TRBD2 identical over 9 bases. CDR3 length equals 16 residues. Germline loops: CDR1 SGHVS, CDR2 FQNEAQ. CDR3 DNA: TGTGCCAGCAGCTTAGCGGGGCGGGGTGGCGGGGGGGCCCTGGTCTTC. It specifies CASSLAGRGGGGALVF.

The genes are TRBV18 and TRBJ2-3; 7 bases match TRBD1. The V gene end was trimmed by 3 bases and the J gene end by 2 bases; junction bases not matched to a gene: 5. The CDR3 spans 15 residues. CDR1 and CDR2 from the germline V gene are KGHSH and LQKENI. DNA for the CDR3: TGTGCCAGCTCACCGGGACAGAGGGACACAGATACGCAGTATTTT. Amino acids: CASSPGQRDTDTQYF. Looking up the rest from reference TRBV18 and TRBJ2-3 gives the full variable domain: NAGVMQNPRHLVRRRGQEARLRCSPMKGHSHVYWYRQLPEEGLKFMVYLQKENIIDESGMPKERFSAEFPKEGPSILRIQQVVRGDSAAYFCASSPGQRDTDTQYFGPGTRLTVL.

The sample holds a few counts of this clone. The V gene is TRBV19, the J gene TRBJ2-7; D gene unclear. V was shortened by 0 bases and J by 0 bases, with 6 bases between the two germline ends. This CDR3 region has 14 residues. The germline V gene encodes CDR1 LNHDA and CDR2 SQIVND (reference sequence). The CDR3 loop reads CASSIDGGSYEQYF. The CDR3 DNA follows: TGTGCCAGTAGTATAGACGGTGGCTCCTACGAGCAGTACTTC.

This clone has only a few counts. The V call is TRBV29-1, the J call TRBJ1-2; tentative D call: TRBD1 (6 bases). Trimming stripped 6 bases from V and 8 bases from J, with 13 bases between. Germline V gene data show CDR1 as SQVTM and CDR2 as ANQGSEA. The CDR3 has 11 amino acids. CDR3 protein: CSVRGAGGYTF. The CDR3 DNA reads as TGCAGCGTCAGGGGAGCGGGGGGCTACACCTTC.

This clone appeared a few times. CDR3 protein: CASSWDRVGYGYTF. CDR3 nucleotide sequence: TGTGCCAGCAGTTGGGACAGGGTCGGCTATGGCTACACCTTC. This chain uses TRBV28 with TRBJ1-2; 9 bases map to TRBD1. The germline V gene encodes CDR1 MDHEN and CDR2 SYDVKM. This CDR3 is built from 14 residues. Losses at the gene ends were 4 bases for V and 4 bases for J; bases not matched to a gene: 4.

This clone was seen only a few times. This sequence joins TRBV10-3 and TRBJ2-1; tentative D call: TRBD2 (7 bases). V gave up 10 bases and J gave up 0 bases, with 19 bases separating them. Per germline, CDR1 ENHRY and CDR2 SYGVKD. This CDR3 is built from 16 residues. This chain's CDR3 is CATRSPGDYSYNEQFF. In DNA form, the CDR3 reads TGTGCCACCCGATCACCAGGGGACTACTCCTACAATGAGCAGTTCTTC.

This clone was observed a few times. The chain uses TRBV5-1 and TRBJ2-3; no definite D call. Germline lookup yields CDR1 SGHRS and CDR2 YFSETQ. There are 11 residues in the CDR3. Trimming pared 0 bases from V and 10 bases from J, leaving 6 bases between. For the CDR3, the DNA is TGCGCCAGCAGCTTGGACTACGCGCAGTATTTT. Its translation: CASSLDYAQYF.

The chain recombines TRBV2 with TRBJ2-3; D is perhaps TRBD2 (6 bases). This CDR3 spans 15 amino acids. Germline assignment: CDR1 SNHLY and CDR2 FYNNEI. Deletions cut 4 bases from V and 4 bases from J, with 15 bases between. CDR3 loop: CASSVGLPWADTQYF. CDR3 DNA sequence: TGTGCCAGCAGTGTGGGACTCCCCTGGGCAGATACGCAGTATTTT.

This clone showed up just once. V gene TRBV19 combines with J gene TRBJ2-7; 11 positions agree with TRBD2. Trimming cost V 3 bases and J 3 bases; bases outside gene matches: 13. The CDR3 consists of 18 residues. Germline V CDR1 and CDR2: LNHDA, SQIVND (reference sequence). CDR3 amino acids: CASSMVLAGASPYYEQYF. In DNA form, the CDR3 reads TGTGCCAGTAGTATGGTACTAGCGGGAGCATCTCCCTACTACGAGCAGTACTTC.

V and J are TRBV25-1 and TRBJ2-1; 9 bases line up with TRBD2. The CDR3 is made up of 15 amino acids. V was clipped by 6 bases and J by 8 bases; unmatched bases: 11. In germline, CDR1 is MGHDK, CDR2 SYGVNS. The CDR3 reads CASRKMGREGDEQFF. The CDR3 bases are TGTGCCAGCAGAAAGATGGGGCGGGAGGGAGATGAGCAGTTCTTC.

The chain is built from TRBV11-2 and TRBJ2-2; D is perhaps TRBD1 (5 bases). The CDR3 contains 19 residues. Trimming shortened V by 2 bases and J by 2 bases, and 21 bases separated the two germline ends. CDR1 is SGHAT and CDR2 is FQNNGV in the germline V gene. CDR3: CASSLRAGRLLINTGELFF. CDR3 nucleotide sequence: TGTGCCAGCAGCTTAAGGGCAGGGCGCCTCCTAATTAACACCGGGGAGCTGTTTTTT.

V gene TRBV27 combines with J gene TRBJ2-5, with 7 positions matching TRBD1. After removal of 4 bases from V and 2 bases from J, the junction contained 13 bases not matched to a gene. The CDR3 is 17 residues long. Germline V gives CDR1 MNHEY, CDR2 SMNVEV (reference sequence). CDR3 sequence (DNA): TGTGCCAGCAGTTCCGTAAAGACAGGGAATCATCAAGAGACCCAGTACTTC. Translating gives CASSSVKTGNHQETQYF.

The chain joins TRBV28 to TRBJ1-2, with a tentative D call TRBD1 (5 bases). The ends were cut back, 1 base at V and 6 bases at J, with 9 bases in the middle. Germline values: CDR1 MDHEN, CDR2 SYDVKM. This CDR3 region has 13 residues. The CDR3 loop is CASSLSGINGYTF. Here the CDR3 DNA reads TGTGCCAGCAGTTTATCAGGGATTAATGGCTACACCTTC.

This chain links TRBV7-9 with TRBJ2-7, with D possibly TRBD1 on 6 matching bases. V was pared by 5 bases and J by 3 bases, with 17 bases between. Germline-derived CDR1 and CDR2 are SEHNR and FQNEAQ (reference sequence). This CDR3 spans 15 amino acids. CDR3 DNA: TGTGCCAGCAGCGGGGGACACGTCGACCTCTACGAGCAGTACTTC. Protein: CASSGGHVDLYEQYF.

The DNA of the CDR3 is TGTGCCAGCAGCTTGAGCCCTGCGCTAACAGATACGCAGTATTTT. Residues: CASSLSPALTDTQYF. The chain joins TRBV5-4 to TRBJ2-3; D unresolved. V shed 1 base and J shed 3 bases, with 12 bases lying between them. Germline lookup yields CDR1 SGHNT and CDR2 YYREEE (reference sequence). The CDR3 contains 15 residues.

The chain links TRBV7-8 to TRBJ2-7; D may be TRBD1 (5 bases). V lost 1 base to trimming and J lost 7 bases, with 11 bases between them. From germline, CDR1 is SGHVS and CDR2 FQNEAQ. The CDR3 is 13 amino acids. CDR3 coding DNA: TGTGCCAGCAGCTTAGTTGGAACAGGAGAGCAGTACTTC. Translation: CASSLVGTGEQYF.

The chain uses TRBV7-2 and TRBJ2-6, with TRBD1 matching 9 bases. The J segment lost 6 bases and the V segment lost 10 bases, leaving 13 bases of the junction unmatched. The CDR3 is made up of 16 amino acids. The germline gives CDR1 SGHTA, CDR2 FQGNSA. In DNA form, the CDR3 reads TGTGCCACATCCCGGGACAGGGTGTTCGAGGCCAACGTCCTGACTTTC. Encoded protein: CATSRDRVFEANVLTF.

The rearrangement joins TRBV5-1 to TRBJ1-5; D is possibly TRBD1 (6 bases). V was pared by 0 bases and J by 6 bases, with 16 bases between. The length of the CDR3 is 16 residues. Germline V gene lookup returns CDR1 SGHRS and CDR2 YFSETQ. The CDR3 here is CASSLEGHHGIQPQHF. The CDR3, as DNA: TGCGCCAGCAGCTTGGAGGGACACCATGGGATTCAGCCCCAGCATTTT.

A few counts support this clone. CDR3 in amino acids: CASSSRRFSYNEQFF. CDR3 sequence (DNA): TGTGCCAGCAGTTCCAGGCGTTTCTCCTACAATGAGCAGTTCTTC. The chain links TRBV6-6 to TRBJ2-1; D is uncertain. The CDR3 spans 15 residues. Germline V gives CDR1 MNHNY, CDR2 SVGAGI (reference sequence). Trimming removed 4 bases from V and 0 bases from J, with 10 bases in between.

The V call is TRBV6-1, the J call TRBJ1-1, with D perhaps TRBD1 (5 bases). Germline CDR1 reads MNHNS; CDR2 reads SASEGT. The CDR3 is 13 amino acids. V shed 6 bases and J shed 3 bases, with 11 bases lying between them. CDR3 coding DNA: TGTGCCAGCAGGGCTGGGGGGGACACTGAAGCTTTCTTT. Amino acids: CASRAGGDTEAFF.

This chain joins TRBV4-1 and TRBJ2-1; 9 nucleotides agree with TRBD1. Losses at the gene ends were 4 bases for V and 7 bases for J; bases not matched to a gene: 5. Germline assignment: CDR1 MGHRA and CDR2 YSYEKL. CDR3 size: 14 residues. CDR3 nucleotide sequence: TGCGCCAGCAGCCGAAATGACAGGGGGAATGAGCAGTTCTTC. Translating gives CASSRNDRGNEQFF.